Listed below are T cell receptor beta chains from one sample, sequenced in a study of T cells in Graves' hyperthyroidism and ophthalmopathy. Using its own MiXCR run on the multiplex PCR reads, TCRdb lists one record per CDR3 protein. The table has 600,000 to 850,000 distinct CDR3 sequences, around a sixth seen once. The sequenced material came from blood. The receptors originated from a woman aged 50 to 65 with Graves' hyperthyroidism that later progressed to Graves' ophthalmopathy. CDR3s include the opening cysteine and the closing phenylalanine or tryptophan. The D gene is left open where the match is weak. For some rows the clone size is stated as once, few or many, or as a class when expanded; others skip it.

D: -; size: many; V: TRBV20-1; J: TRBJ2-1; CDR3: CSARDLRGAPGNEQFF; DNA: TGCAGTGCTAGAGATCTCAGGGGGGCGCCTGGCAATGAGCAGTTCTTC
D: TRBD1; size: many; V: TRBV10-3; J: TRBJ2-1; CDR3: CAISPGQTYNEQFF; DNA: TGTGCCATCAGCCCGGGACAGACTTACAATGAGCAGTTCTTC
D: -; size: many; V: TRBV2; J: TRBJ1-1; CDR3: CASSEGGIAEAFF; DNA: TGTGCCAGCAGTGAGGGGGGTATCGCTGAAGCTTTCTTT
D: -; size: -; V: TRBV3-1; J: TRBJ1-6; CDR3: CASSQVRSDSPLHF; DNA: TGTGCCAGCAGCCAAGTCAGGTCAGATTCACCCCTCCACTTT
D: TRBD1; size: many; V: TRBV15; J: TRBJ1-5; CDR3: CATSNTGGNQPQHF; DNA: TGTGCCACCAGCAATACAGGGGGCAATCAGCCCCAGCATTTT
D: -; size: many; V: TRBV7-6; J: TRBJ2-3; CDR3: CASSPLAGLETDTQYF; DNA: TGTGCCAGCAGCCCCCTCGCCGGGCTGGAGACAGATACGCAGTATTTT
D: -; size: -; V: TRBV3-1; J: TRBJ2-3; CDR3: CASSQEGRTDTQYF; DNA: TGTGCCAGCAGCCAAGAAGGGCGCACAGATACGCAGTATTTT
D: -; size: few; V: TRBV9; J: TRBJ2-7; CDR3: CASSVEEVPTYEQYF; DNA: TGTGCCAGCAGCGTAGAGGAGGTACCTACCTACGAGCAGTACTTC
D: -; size: -; V: TRBV7-9; J: TRBJ1-1; CDR3: CASSLAAGINTEAFF; DNA: TGTGCCAGCAGCTTAGCGGCGGGGATAAACACTGAAGCTTTCTTT
D: -; size: many; V: TRBV7-2; J: TRBJ2-5; CDR3: CASSVQGSQETQYF; DNA: TGTGCCAGCAGCGTACAGGGAAGTCAAGAGACCCAGTACTTC
D: TRBD1; size: few; V: TRBV6-5; J: TRBJ2-3; CDR3: CASSFRTGGGTDTQYF; DNA: TGTGCCAGCAGTTTCCGGACAGGGGGCGGCACAGATACGCAGTATTTT
D: -; size: many; V: TRBV4-2; J: TRBJ1-2; CDR3: CASSQEMRNYGYTF; DNA: TGTGCCAGCAGCCAAGAGATGAGGAACTATGGCTACACCTTC
D: -; size: -; V: TRBV20-1; J: TRBJ2-7; CDR3: CSTPRGPGNEQYF; DNA: TGCAGTACTCCTCGGGGCCCAGGGAACGAGCAGTACTTC
D: TRBD1; size: -; V: TRBV5-5; J: TRBJ1-2; CDR3: CASSTSSQGANGYTF; DNA: TGTGCCAGCAGCACCTCGTCCCAGGGGGCTAATGGCTACACCTTC
D: -; size: many; V: TRBV18; J: TRBJ1-2; CDR3: CASSPVTGSTRYHGYTF; DNA: TGTGCCAGCTCACCGGTTACAGGGTCTACCCGATATCATGGCTACACCTTC
D: -; size: many; V: TRBV7-3; J: TRBJ2-1; CDR3: CASSPRGGRSYNEQFF; DNA: TGTGCCAGCAGCCCCAGGGGGGGCCGCTCCTACAATGAGCAGTTCTTC
D: TRBD1; size: few; V: TRBV7-9; J: TRBJ1-2; CDR3: CASSLTRDRYRTF; DNA: TGTGCCAGCAGCCTTACCAGGGACAGGTATCGCACCTTC
D: TRBD1; size: many; V: TRBV10-3; J: TRBJ2-1; CDR3: CAISAGQGMFNEQFF; DNA: TGTGCCATCAGTGCGGGACAGGGCATGTTCAATGAGCAGTTCTTC
D: TRBD1; size: -; V: TRBV27; J: TRBJ1-6; CDR3: CASTRDSGGFNSPLHF; DNA: TGTGCCAGCACCCGGGATTCAGGGGGCTTTAATTCACCCCTCCACTTT
D: -; size: few; V: TRBV7-9; J: TRBJ1-1; CDR3: CASDSTTGSHTEASF; DNA: TGTGCCAGCGACTCAACAACAGGGAGTCACACTGAAGCTTCCTTT
D: TRBD1; size: many; V: TRBV7-7; J: TRBJ2-2; CDR3: CASSLGDRAEAGELFF; DNA: TGTGCTAGCAGCTTAGGAGACAGGGCGGAGGCCGGGGAGCTGTTTTTT
D: TRBD2; size: few; V: TRBV9; J: TRBJ2-7; CDR3: CASSADSGGEQYF; DNA: TGTGCCAGCAGCGCAGATTCGGGGGGCGAGCAGTACTTC
D: -; size: -; V: TRBV9; J: TRBJ1-6; CDR3: CASSVGGGARNSPLHF; DNA: TGTGCCAGCAGCGTAGGGGGAGGGGCAAGGAATTCACCCCTCCACTTT
D: -; size: -; V: TRBV3-1; J: TRBJ1-5; CDR3: CASSELTALNGNQPQHF; DNA: TGTGCCAGCAGTGAACTGACAGCTCTGAATGGCAATCAGCCCCAGCATTTT
D: TRBD2; size: many; V: TRBV2; J: TRBJ2-3; CDR3: CASSEGLGSVDTQYF; DNA: TGTGCCAGCAGCGAGGGACTAGGATCTGTGGATACGCAGTATTTT
D: -; size: -; V: TRBV6-1; J: TRBJ2-5; CDR3: CASRTVREGETQYF; DNA: TGTGCCAGCAGAACGGTCCGTGAAGGGGAGACCCAGTACTTC
D: -; size: many; V: TRBV3-1; J: TRBJ1-1; CDR3: CASSQEGLTENTEAFF; DNA: TGTGCCAGCAGCCAAGAAGGGTTGACAGAGAACACTGAAGCTTTCTTT
D: TRBD1; size: -; V: TRBV30; J: TRBJ1-5; CDR3: CAGGVQGISNQPQHF; DNA: TGTGCCGGGGGAGTACAGGGGATTAGCAATCAGCCCCAGCATTTT
D: TRBD1; size: many; V: TRBV12-3/TRBV12-4; J: TRBJ1-1; CDR3: CASNPGQLNTEAFF; DNA: TGTGCCAGCAACCCGGGACAGTTGAACACTGAAGCTTTCTTT
D: -; size: many; V: TRBV27; J: TRBJ1-2; CDR3: CASSLGGHNYGYTF; DNA: TGTGCCAGCAGTTTAGGGGGGCACAACTATGGCTACACCTTC
D: -; size: -; V: TRBV10-1; J: TRBJ2-3; CDR3: CASSESSTSTDTQYF; DNA: TGCGCCAGCAGTGAGTCAAGTACTAGCACAGATACGCAGTATTTT
D: -; size: many; V: TRBV6-1; J: TRBJ1-2; CDR3: CASSEANSANYGYTF; DNA: TGTGCCAGCAGTGAAGCTAACAGTGCTAACTATGGCTACACCTTC
D: TRBD1; size: many; V: TRBV20-1; J: TRBJ2-3; CDR3: CSAKVRGRFTDTQYF; DNA: TGCAGTGCCAAAGTCAGGGGGCGATTCACAGATACGCAGTATTTT
D: TRBD1; size: few; V: TRBV18; J: TRBJ2-7; CDR3: CASSPGQGREKEQYF; DNA: TGTGCCAGCTCACCCGGACAGGGCCGAGAGAAAGAGCAGTACTTC
D: TRBD1; size: -; V: TRBV27; J: TRBJ1-4; CDR3: CASRGQASNEKLFF; DNA: TGTGCCAGCAGAGGACAGGCCTCTAATGAAAAACTGTTTTTT
D: TRBD1; size: few; V: TRBV20-1; J: TRBJ1-1; CDR3: CSGTGGVTEAFF; DNA: TGCAGTGGGACAGGAGGAGTGACTGAAGCTTTCTTT
D: TRBD1; size: many; V: TRBV3-1; J: TRBJ1-1; CDR3: CASSQARTGATEAFF; DNA: TGTGCCAGCAGCCAAGCCAGGACAGGGGCCACTGAAGCTTTCTTT
D: TRBD1; size: -; V: TRBV20-1; J: TRBJ2-5; CDR3: CSARVQHRGRVETQYF; DNA: TGCAGTGCTAGGGTCCAGCACAGGGGGCGGGTAGAGACCCAGTACTTC
D: -; size: -; V: TRBV28; J: TRBJ2-5; CDR3: CASSFFTKTQYF; DNA: TGTGCCAGCAGTTTTTTTACCAAGACCCAGTACTTC
D: -; size: many; V: TRBV5-1; J: TRBJ2-3; CDR3: CASSLEGGTDTQYF; DNA: TGTGCCAGCAGCTTAGAGGGGGGCACAGATACGCAGTATTTT
D: -; size: many; V: TRBV18; J: TRBJ2-7; CDR3: CASSPPMGEQYF; DNA: TGTGCCAGCTCACCACCAATGGGCGAGCAGTACTTC
D: -; size: -; V: TRBV19; J: TRBJ2-5; CDR3: CASSPTAGEGETQYF; DNA: TGTGCCAGTAGTCCTACAGCGGGTGAGGGAGAGACCCAGTACTTC
D: -; size: few; V: TRBV3-1; J: TRBJ1-2; CDR3: CASSQERFSYGYTF; DNA: TGTGCCAGCAGCCAAGAGAGGTTTAGCTATGGCTACACCTTC
D: TRBD1; size: many; V: TRBV29-1; J: TRBJ1-1; CDR3: CSSGGDRGNEAFF; DNA: TGCAGCTCCGGAGGGGACAGGGGGAACGAAGCTTTCTTT
D: TRBD1; size: many; V: TRBV12-3/TRBV12-4; J: TRBJ2-5; CDR3: CASSTQAGGETQYF; DNA: TGTGCCAGCAGTACCCAAGCAGGGGGCGAGACCCAGTACTTC
D: -; size: -; V: TRBV6-1; J: TRBJ2-7; CDR3: CASPPGRAAPHEQYF; DNA: TGTGCCAGCCCCCCGGGACGGGCGGCACCCCACGAGCAGTACTTC
D: TRBD1; size: few; V: TRBV5-1; J: TRBJ1-2; CDR3: CASSPTRQGAPYGYTF; DNA: TGCGCCAGCAGCCCCACCCGACAGGGCGCTCCCTATGGCTACACCTTC
D: -; size: -; V: TRBV7-2; J: TRBJ1-1; CDR3: CASSQVGPRGTEAFF; DNA: TGCGCCAGCAGCCAAGTTGGGCCGCGGGGCACTGAAGCTTTCTTT
D: -; size: -; V: TRBV27; J: TRBJ1-6; CDR3: CASSLNGVGSRDSPLHF; DNA: TGTGCCAGCAGTTTAAACGGCGTGGGGTCAAGGGATTCACCCCTCCACTTT
D: -; size: -; V: TRBV24-1; J: TRBJ2-2; CDR3: CATSGSVNRNTGELFF; DNA: TGTGCCACCAGTGGTTCAGTAAACAGGAACACCGGGGAGCTGTTTTTT
D: -; size: -; V: TRBV6-1; J: TRBJ2-7; CDR3: CASGDPTYEQYF; DNA: TGTGCCAGCGGAGACCCAACCTACGAGCAGTACTTC
D: TRBD2; size: few; V: TRBV9; J: TRBJ2-1; CDR3: CASSAPGLAGTNEQFF; DNA: TGTGCCAGCAGCGCACCGGGACTAGCGGGGACTAATGAGCAGTTCTTC
D: -; size: -; V: TRBV24-1; J: TRBJ1-2; CDR3: CAASDRGANYGYTF; DNA: TGTGCCGCCAGTGACCGGGGGGCTAACTATGGCTACACCTTC